These T cell receptor beta chains were read from a single sample in a study of technical replicates of blood from several donors. Generated by immunoSEQ multiplex PCR, the TCRdb table keeps only in-frame clones and is missing some. The sample contains 55,000 to 80,000 clones, 80% to 95% of which appear only once. Input material: T cells isolated from PBMCs. The receptors derive from a human donor in good health. Each CDR3 is given with its conserved first and last residue. The D gene is left open where the match is weak. The listing skips clone size in some rows; elsewhere it reads once, few, many or a size class.

clone_size j_call d_call v_call cdr3_nt cdr3_aa
NA TRBJ2-2 TRBD2 TRBV7-6 TGTGCCAGCAGCCCAAGGACTAGCGGGAGTCGGAACACCGGGGAGCTGTTTTTT CASSPRTSGSRNTGELFF
NA TRBJ2-7 TRBD2 TRBV7-2 TGTGCCAGCAGCTCCGGCGGGAGGGTCACCTACGAGCAGTACTTC CASSSGGRVTYEQYF
NA TRBJ2-7 TRBD1 TRBV7-8 TGTGCCAGCAGAGCTACCTCCGGGACAGGGTATTACGAGCAGTACTTC CASRATSGTGYYEQYF
NA TRBJ2-7 TRBD2 TRBV4-1 TGCGCCAGCAGCCTAACTAGCGGTACTCTCTACGAGCAGTACTTC CASSLTSGTLYEQYF
NA TRBJ1-5 NA TRBV28 TGTGCCAGCAGTTTCGGAGCTCAGCCCCAGCATTTT CASSFGAQPQHF
NA TRBJ2-1 TRBD2 TRBV4-1 TGCGCCAGCAGCAGTCCCGGGACTAGCGGGATGGGGCGGTTCTTC CASSSPGTSGMGRFF
NA TRBJ1-2 NA TRBV7-9 TGTGCCAGCAGCTTCACATCACAGGGACGCGGCTACACCTTC CASSFTSQGRGYTF
NA TRBJ2-5 NA TRBV30 TGTGCCTGGAGTGTACGAAAGGAGGAAGGATCGGATTGGTACCAAGAGACCCAGTACTTC CAWSVRKEEGSDWYQETQYF
NA TRBJ2-7 NA TRBV11-3 TGTGCCAGCAGCTTAAATGGTCTGATGGGGAAGAAGGACAGTGACTACGAGCAGTACTTC CASSLNGLMGKKDSDYEQYF
NA TRBJ1-1 TRBD1 TRBV9 TGTGCCAGCAGCCCGGGACAGGGGGCGGAAGCTTTCTTT CASSPGQGAEAFF
NA TRBJ2-3 NA TRBV5-6 TGTGCCAGCAGCCCTACGACAGGCAGGGCGCAGTATTTT CASSPTTGRAQYF
NA TRBJ2-5 TRBD2 TRBV5-1 TGCGCCAGCAGCTTGGGAGCGGGAGCGATGGGGCAAGAGACCCAGTACTTC CASSLGAGAMGQETQYF
few TRBJ1-2 TRBD1 TRBV7-9 TGTGCCAGCAGCGGGGACAGCCACTATGGCTACACCTTC CASSGDSHYGYTF
NA TRBJ2-1 TRBD2 TRBV27 TGTGCCAGCAGTTTAGGGGGACTAGCACGAAATGAGCAGTTCTTC CASSLGGLARNEQFF
NA TRBJ1-1 NA TRBV7-2 TGTGCCAGCAGCTTAGTACCCTTGAGCACTGAAGCTTTCTTT CASSLVPLSTEAFF
NA TRBJ1-5 TRBD1 TRBV19 TGTGCCAGTAGTATAGGGGACAGGAATCAGCCCCAGCATTTT CASSIGDRNQPQHF
NA TRBJ2-7 NA TRBV14 TGTGCCAGCAGCCAACAGATGGCTAGCGAGGATGAGCAGTACTTC CASSQQMASEDEQYF
NA TRBJ2-7 TRBD1 TRBV6-5 TGTGCCAGCAGGGGTAGTCAGGGGGCGATTGGCGAGCAGTACTTC CASRGSQGAIGEQYF
NA TRBJ2-5 NA TRBV6-5 TGTGCCAGCAGCCGGGGTAAAGAGACCCAGTACTTC CASSRGKETQYF
few TRBJ2-1 NA TRBV13 TGTGCCAGTACGCGAAGGGACTCGCCATACAATGAGCAGTTCTTC CASTRRDSPYNEQFF
NA TRBJ2-4 NA TRBV4-2 TGTGCCAGCAGCCAAGATTTAGTAAACATTCAGTACTTC CASSQDLVNIQYF
NA TRBJ2-3 TRBD2 TRBV9 TGTGCCAGCAGCGTAGATCCAGCGGGAGGGCCAATGGATACGCAGTATTTT CASSVDPAGGPMDTQYF
NA TRBJ2-7 NA TRBV11-3 TGTGCCAGCAGCTTCAGGGACGAGCAGTACTTC CASSFRDEQYF
NA TRBJ1-2 NA TRBV28 TGTGCCAGCAGTTCTCGGGGAGGAGGCTATGGCTACACCTTC CASSSRGGGYGYTF
NA TRBJ2-4 TRBD2 TRBV7-9 TGTGCCAGCAGCTCTAGCGGGATCTTTGACATTCAGTACTTC CASSSSGIFDIQYF
NA TRBJ2-3 NA TRBV9 TGTGCCAGCAGCCCCCCTAATTCCGGTACGCAGTATTTT CASSPPNSGTQYF
NA TRBJ1-1 NA TRBV5-5 TGTGCCAGCAGCTTGGGGACAGTAAAGCTCGGCACTGAAGCTTTCTTT CASSLGTVKLGTEAFF